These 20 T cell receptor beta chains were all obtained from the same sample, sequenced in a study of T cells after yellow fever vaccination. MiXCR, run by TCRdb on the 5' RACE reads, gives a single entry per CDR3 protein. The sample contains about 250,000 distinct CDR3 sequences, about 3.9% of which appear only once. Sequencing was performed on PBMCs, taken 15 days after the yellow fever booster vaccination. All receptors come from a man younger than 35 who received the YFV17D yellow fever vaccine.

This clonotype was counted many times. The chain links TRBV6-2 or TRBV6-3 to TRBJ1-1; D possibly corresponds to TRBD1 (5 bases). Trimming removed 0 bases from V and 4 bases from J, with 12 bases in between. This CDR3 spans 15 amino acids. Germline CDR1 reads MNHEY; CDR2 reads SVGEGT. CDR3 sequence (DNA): TGTGCCAGCAGTTACTCTCCAGGGCGAGGCACTGAAGCTTTCTTT. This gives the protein CASSYSPGRGTEAFF.

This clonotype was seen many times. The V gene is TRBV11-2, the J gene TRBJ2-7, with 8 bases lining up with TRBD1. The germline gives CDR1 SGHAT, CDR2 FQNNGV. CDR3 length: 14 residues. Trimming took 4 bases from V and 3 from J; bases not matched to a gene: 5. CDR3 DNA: TGTGCCAGCAGCTGGGACAGGACAATCTACGAGCAGTACTTC. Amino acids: CASSWDRTIYEQYF.

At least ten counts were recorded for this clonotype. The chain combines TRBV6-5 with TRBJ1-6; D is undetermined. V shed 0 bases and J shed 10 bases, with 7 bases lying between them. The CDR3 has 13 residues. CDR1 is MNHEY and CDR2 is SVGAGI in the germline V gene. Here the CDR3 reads CASSYSSGSPLHF. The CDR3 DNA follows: TGTGCCAGCAGTTACTCGAGTGGGTCACCCCTCCACTTT.

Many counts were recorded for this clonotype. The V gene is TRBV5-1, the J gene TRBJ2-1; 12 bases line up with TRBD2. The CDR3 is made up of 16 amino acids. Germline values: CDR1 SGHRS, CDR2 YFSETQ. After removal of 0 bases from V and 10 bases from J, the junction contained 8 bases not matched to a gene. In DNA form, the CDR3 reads TGCGCCAGCAGCTTGGCCGGGCTAGCGGGGGGGCCCGAGCAGTTCTTC. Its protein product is CASSLAGLAGGPEQFF. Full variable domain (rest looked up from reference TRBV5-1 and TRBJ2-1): KAGVTQTPRYLIKTRGQQVTLSCSPISGHRSVSWYQQTPGQGLQFLFEYFSETQRNKGNFPGRFSGRQFSNSRSEMNVSTLELGDSALYLCASSLAGLAGGPEQFFGPGTRLTVL.

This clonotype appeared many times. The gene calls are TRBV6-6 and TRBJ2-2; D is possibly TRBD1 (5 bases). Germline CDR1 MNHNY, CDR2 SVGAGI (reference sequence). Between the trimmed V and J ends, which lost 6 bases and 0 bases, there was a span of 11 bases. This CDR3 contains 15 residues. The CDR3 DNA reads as TGTGCCAGCAGCCCATCGACAGCGAACACCGGGGAGCTGTTTTTT. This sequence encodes CASSPSTANTGELFF.

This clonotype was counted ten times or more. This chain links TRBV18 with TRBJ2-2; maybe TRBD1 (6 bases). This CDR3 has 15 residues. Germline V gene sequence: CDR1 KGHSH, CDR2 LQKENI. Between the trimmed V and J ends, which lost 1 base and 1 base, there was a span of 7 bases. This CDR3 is CASSPLQGNTGELFF. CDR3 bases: TGTGCCAGCTCACCACTACAGGGGAACACCGGGGAGCTGTTTTTT.

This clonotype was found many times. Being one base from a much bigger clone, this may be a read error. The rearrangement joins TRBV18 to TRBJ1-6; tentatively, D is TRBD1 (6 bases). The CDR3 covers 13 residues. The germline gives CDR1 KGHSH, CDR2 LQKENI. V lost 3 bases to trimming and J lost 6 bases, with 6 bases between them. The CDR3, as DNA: TGTGCCAGCTCACCGGACAGTAATTCACCCCTCCACTTT. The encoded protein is CASSPDSNSPLHF.

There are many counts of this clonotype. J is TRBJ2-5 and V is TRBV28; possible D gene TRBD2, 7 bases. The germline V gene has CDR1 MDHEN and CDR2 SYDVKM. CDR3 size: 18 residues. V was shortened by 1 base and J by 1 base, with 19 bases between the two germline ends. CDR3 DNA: TGTGCCAGCAGTTTATCTGGGAGGACGGGGGGCAGCCAAGAGACCCAGTACTTC. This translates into CASSLSGRTGGSQETQYF.

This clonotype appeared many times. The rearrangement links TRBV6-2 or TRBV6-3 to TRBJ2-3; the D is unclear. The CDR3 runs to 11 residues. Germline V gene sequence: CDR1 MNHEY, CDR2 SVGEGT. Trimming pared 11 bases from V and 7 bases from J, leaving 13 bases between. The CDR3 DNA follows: TGTGCCTGCAAACTGGGAAATACGCAGTATTTT. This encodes CACKLGNTQYF.

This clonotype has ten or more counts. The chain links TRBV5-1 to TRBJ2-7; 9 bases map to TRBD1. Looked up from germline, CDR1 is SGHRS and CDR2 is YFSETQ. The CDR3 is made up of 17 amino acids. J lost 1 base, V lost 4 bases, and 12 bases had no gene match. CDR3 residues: CASSPGQGFPSSYEQYF. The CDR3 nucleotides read TGCGCCAGCAGCCCGGGACAGGGCTTCCCTTCGTCCTACGAGCAGTACTTC.

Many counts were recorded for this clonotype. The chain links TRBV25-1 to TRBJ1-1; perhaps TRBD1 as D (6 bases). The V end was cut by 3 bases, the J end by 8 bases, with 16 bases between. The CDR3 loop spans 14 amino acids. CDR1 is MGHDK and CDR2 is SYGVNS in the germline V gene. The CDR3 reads CASSDKGGGAEAFF. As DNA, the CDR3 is TGTGCCAGCAGTGATAAAGGGGGTGGAGCAGAAGCTTTCTTT.

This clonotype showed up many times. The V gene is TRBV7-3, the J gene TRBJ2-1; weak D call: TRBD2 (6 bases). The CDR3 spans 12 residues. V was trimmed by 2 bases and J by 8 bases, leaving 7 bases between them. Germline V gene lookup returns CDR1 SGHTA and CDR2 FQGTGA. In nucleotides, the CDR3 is TGTGCCAGCAGCTTAGGAGGGGATGAGCAGTTCTTC. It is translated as CASSLGGDEQFF.

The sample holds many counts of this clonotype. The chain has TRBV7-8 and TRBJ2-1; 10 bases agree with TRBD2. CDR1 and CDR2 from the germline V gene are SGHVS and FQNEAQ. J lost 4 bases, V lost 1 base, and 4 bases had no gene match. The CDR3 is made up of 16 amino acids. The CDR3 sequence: CASSLGPSGGYNEQFF. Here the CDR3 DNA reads TGTGCCAGCAGCTTAGGACCTAGCGGGGGTTACAATGAGCAGTTCTTC.

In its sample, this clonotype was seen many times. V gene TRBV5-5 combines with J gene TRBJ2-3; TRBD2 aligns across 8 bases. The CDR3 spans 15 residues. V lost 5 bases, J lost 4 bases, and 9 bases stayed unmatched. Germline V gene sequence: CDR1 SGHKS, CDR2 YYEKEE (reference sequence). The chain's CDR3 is CASRVGSGVPDTQYF. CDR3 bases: TGTGCCAGCAGGGTCGGTAGCGGGGTCCCAGATACGCAGTATTTT.

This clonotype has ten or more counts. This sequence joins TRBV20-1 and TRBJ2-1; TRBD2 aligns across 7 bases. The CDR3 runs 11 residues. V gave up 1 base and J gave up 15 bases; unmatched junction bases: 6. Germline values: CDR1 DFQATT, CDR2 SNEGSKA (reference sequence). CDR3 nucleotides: TGCAGTGCTAGAGGACAAGCGGGGTGGTTCTTC. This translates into CSARGQAGWFF.

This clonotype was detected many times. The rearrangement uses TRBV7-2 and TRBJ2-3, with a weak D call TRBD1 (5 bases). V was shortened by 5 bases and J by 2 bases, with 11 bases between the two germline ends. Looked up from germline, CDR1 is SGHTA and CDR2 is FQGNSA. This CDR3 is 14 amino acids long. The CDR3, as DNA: TGTGCCAGCAGCGTGGACAAGCCCACAGATACGCAGTATTTT. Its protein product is CASSVDKPTDTQYF. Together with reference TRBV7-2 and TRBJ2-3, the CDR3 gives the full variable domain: GAGVSQSPSNKVTEKGKDVELRCDPISGHTALYWYRQSLGQGLEFLIYFQGNSAPDKSGLPSDRFSAERTGGSVSTLTIQRTQQEDSAVYLCASSVDKPTDTQYFGPGTRLTVL.

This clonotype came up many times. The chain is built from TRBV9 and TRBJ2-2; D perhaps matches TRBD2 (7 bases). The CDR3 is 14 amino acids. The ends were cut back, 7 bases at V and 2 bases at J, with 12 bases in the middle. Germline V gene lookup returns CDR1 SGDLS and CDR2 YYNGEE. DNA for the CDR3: TGTGCCAGCCGCGCGGGGGCAAACACCGGGGAGCTGTTTTTT. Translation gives CASRAGANTGELFF.

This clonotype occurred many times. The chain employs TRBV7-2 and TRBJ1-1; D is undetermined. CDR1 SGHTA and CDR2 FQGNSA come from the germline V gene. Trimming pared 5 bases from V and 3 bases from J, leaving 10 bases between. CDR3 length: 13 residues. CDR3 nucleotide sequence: TGTGCCAGCAGCCCCTCACGGGACACTGAAGCTTTCTTT. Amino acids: CASSPSRDTEAFF.

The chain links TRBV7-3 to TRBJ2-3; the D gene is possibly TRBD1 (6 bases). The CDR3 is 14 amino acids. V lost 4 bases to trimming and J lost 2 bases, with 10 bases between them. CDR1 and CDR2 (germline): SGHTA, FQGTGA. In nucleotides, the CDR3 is TGTGCCAGCAGCTACAGGGCGACCACAGATACGCAGTATTTT. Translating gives CASSYRATTDTQYF.

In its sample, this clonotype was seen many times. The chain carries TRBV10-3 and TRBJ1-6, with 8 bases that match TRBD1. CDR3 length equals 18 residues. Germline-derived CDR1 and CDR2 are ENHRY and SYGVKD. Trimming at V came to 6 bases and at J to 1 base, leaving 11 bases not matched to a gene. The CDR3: CAIRKDRAGGSYNSPLHF. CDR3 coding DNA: TGTGCCATCAGGAAGGACAGGGCAGGAGGATCCTATAATTCACCCCTCCACTTT.